This TCR beta chain was sequenced for a study of regulatory dendritic cells for organ transplantation. Study summary: Regulatory dendritic cells came from monocytes given vitamin D3 and IL-10.

Here immunoSEQ multiplex PCR was the method, and the copy in TCRdb shows in-frame clones only, minus some. The data show approximately 22,000 clones, with over 75% seen just once and approximately 0.25% held by the top ten. This clone came up a few times. What it recognizes is unknown. CDR1 LGHNA and CDR2 YSLEER come from the germline V gene. V was cut by 0 bases and J by 7 bases, with 13 bases left in between. This CDR3 contains 16 residues. Sorted T cells were CFSE-labeled and cultured less than 6 days with allogeneic regulatory or mature dendritic cells at 1:10. The receptor's source is a human donor in good health. Input material: naive CD4+ T cells from blood cultured with dendritic cells. Subset of the sample: CD45RA+ naive T cells. The rearrangement uses TRBV4-3 and TRBJ1-6; D gene unclear. CDR3 nucleotide sequence: TGCGCCAGCAGCCAAGATACACAGTTAAAAAATTCACCCCTCCACTTT. It specifies CASSQDTQLKNSPLHF.